This T cell receptor beta chain was obtained from a study of T cells after posttransplantation cyclophosphamide. CDR3 length: 13 amino acids. With 4 bases clipped from V and 7 bases from J, the junction kept 4 bases outside the gene matches. The germline CDR1 and CDR2 sequences are SNHLY and FYNNEI. Cyclophosphamide on days +3 and +4 followed busulfan-fludarabine conditioning and a marrow graft. Only in-frame clones appear in the TCRdb table, and some are missing; sequencing was by immunoSEQ multiplex PCR. The sample lists some 10,000 clones, about 89% occurring once. This clonotype originated in a young adult male patient who received an allogeneic stem cell transplant from a related donor, was CMV-positive, and had acute GVHD only. Some T cells may be supplied by the graft donor. The chain recombines TRBV2 with TRBJ2-4; TRBD2 matches at 7 bases. This sample comprised CD4+ T cells sorted from PBMCs, obtained after allogeneic stem cell transplant with posttransplant cyclophosphamide. DNA for the CDR3: TGTGCCAGCAGTGGGGACTATGGGAACATTCAGTACTTC. Residues: CASSGDYGNIQYF.